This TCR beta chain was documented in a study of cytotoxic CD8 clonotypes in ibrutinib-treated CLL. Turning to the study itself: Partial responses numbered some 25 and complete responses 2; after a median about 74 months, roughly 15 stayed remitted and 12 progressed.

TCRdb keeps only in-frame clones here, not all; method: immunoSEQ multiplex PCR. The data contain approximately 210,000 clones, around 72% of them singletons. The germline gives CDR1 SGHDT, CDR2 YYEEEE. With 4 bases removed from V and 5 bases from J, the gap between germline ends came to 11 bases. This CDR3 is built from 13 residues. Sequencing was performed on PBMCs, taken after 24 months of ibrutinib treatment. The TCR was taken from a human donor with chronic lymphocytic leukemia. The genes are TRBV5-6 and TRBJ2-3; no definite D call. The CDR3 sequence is CASSRTGVDTQYF. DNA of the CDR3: TGTGCCAGCAGCCGGACGGGCGTAGATACGCAGTATTTT.